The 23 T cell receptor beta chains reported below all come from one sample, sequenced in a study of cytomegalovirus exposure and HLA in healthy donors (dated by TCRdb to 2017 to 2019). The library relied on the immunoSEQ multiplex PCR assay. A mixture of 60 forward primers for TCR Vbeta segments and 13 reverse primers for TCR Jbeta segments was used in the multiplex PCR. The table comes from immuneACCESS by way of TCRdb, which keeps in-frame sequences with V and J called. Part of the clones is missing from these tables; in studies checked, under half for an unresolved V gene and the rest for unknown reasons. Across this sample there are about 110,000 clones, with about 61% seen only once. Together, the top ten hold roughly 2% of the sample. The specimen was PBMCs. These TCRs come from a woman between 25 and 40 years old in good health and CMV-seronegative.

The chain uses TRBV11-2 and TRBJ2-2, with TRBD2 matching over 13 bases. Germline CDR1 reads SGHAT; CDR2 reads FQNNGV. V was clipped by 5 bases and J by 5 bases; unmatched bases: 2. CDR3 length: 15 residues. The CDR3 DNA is TGTGCCAGCAGCATGACTAGCGGGAGGACCGGGGAGCTGTTTTTT. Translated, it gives CASSMTSGRTGELFF.

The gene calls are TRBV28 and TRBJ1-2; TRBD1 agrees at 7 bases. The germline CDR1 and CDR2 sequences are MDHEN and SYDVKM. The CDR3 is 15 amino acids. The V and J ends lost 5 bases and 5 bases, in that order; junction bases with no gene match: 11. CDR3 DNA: TGTGCCAGCAGTCGTCCCCGACAGGGTGAATATGGCTACACCTTC. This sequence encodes CASSRPRQGEYGYTF.

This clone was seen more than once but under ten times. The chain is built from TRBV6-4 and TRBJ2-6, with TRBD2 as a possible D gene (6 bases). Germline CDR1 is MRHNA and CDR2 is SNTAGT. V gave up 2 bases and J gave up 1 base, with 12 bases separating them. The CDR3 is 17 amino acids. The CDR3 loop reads CASSDGTSQSGANVLTF. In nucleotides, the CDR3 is TGTGCCAGCAGTGACGGTACTAGCCAGTCTGGGGCCAACGTCCTGACTTTC.

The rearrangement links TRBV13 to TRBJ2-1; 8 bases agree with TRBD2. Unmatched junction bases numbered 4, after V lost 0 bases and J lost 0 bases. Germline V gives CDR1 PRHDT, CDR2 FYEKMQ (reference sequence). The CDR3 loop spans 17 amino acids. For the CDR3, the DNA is TGTGCCAGCAGCTTAGGAGCGGGAGAACGCTCCTACAATGAGCAGTTCTTC. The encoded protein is CASSLGAGERSYNEQFF.

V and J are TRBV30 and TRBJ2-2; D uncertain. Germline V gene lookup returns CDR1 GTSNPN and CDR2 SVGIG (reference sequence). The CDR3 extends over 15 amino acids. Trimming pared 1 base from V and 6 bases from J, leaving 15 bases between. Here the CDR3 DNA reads TGTGCCTGGAGTGAACGCTCACTCCGGGCCGGGGAGCTGTTTTTT. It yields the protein CAWSERSLRAGELFF.

The chain's CDR3 is CASSRDVGTAQETQYF. The CDR3 bases are TGCGCCAGCAGCCGGGACGTCGGGACAGCCCAAGAGACCCAGTACTTC. The chain combines TRBV5-1 with TRBJ2-5; TRBD1 matches at 7 bases. The CDR3 is 16 residues long. Germline values: CDR1 SGHRS, CDR2 YFSETQ. V dropped 4 bases and J dropped 1; count of bases not matched to a gene: 10.

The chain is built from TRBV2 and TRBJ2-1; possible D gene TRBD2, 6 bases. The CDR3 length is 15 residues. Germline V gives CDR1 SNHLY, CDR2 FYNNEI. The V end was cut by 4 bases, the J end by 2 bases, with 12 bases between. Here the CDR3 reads CASSVEGGTYNEQFF. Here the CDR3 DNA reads TGTGCCAGCAGTGTAGAGGGAGGAACCTACAATGAGCAGTTCTTC.

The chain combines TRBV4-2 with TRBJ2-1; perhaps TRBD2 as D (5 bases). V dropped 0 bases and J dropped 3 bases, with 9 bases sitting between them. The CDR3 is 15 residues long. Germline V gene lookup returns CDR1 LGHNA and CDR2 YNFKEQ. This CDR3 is CASSQESGSYNEQFF. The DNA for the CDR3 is TGTGCCAGCAGCCAAGAGAGCGGAAGCTACAATGAGCAGTTCTTC.

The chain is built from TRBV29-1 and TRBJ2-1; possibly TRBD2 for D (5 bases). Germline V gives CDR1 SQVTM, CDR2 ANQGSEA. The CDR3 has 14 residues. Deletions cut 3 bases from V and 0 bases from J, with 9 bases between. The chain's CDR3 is CSVDGLHSYNEQFF. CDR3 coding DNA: TGCAGCGTTGACGGACTCCACTCCTACAATGAGCAGTTCTTC.

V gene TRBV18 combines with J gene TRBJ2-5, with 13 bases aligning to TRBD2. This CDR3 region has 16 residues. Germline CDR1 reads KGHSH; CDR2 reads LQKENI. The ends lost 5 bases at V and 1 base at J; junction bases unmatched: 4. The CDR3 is CASSTGLAGVQETQYF. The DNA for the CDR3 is TGTGCCAGCTCAACAGGACTAGCGGGGGTCCAAGAGACCCAGTACTTC.

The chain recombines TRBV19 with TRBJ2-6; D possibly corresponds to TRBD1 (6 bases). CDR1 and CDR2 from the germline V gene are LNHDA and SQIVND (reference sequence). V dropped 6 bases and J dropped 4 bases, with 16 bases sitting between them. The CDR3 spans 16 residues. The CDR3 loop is CASSLIRGDGANVLTF. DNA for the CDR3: TGTGCCAGTAGCCTAATCAGGGGAGACGGGGCCAACGTCCTGACTTTC.

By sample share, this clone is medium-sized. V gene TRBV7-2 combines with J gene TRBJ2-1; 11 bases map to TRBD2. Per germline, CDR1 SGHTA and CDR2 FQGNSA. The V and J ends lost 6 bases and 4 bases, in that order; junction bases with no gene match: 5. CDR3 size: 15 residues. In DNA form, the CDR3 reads TGTGCCAGCAGATCTAGCGGGAGGTCGTACAATGAGCAGTTCTTC. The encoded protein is CASRSSGRSYNEQFF.

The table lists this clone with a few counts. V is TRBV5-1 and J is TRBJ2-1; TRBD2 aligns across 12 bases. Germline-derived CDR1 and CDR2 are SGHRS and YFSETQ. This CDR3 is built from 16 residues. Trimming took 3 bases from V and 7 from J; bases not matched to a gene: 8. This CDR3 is CASSSQLAGGRNEQFF. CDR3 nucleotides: TGCGCCAGCAGCTCCCAACTAGCGGGAGGAAGGAATGAGCAGTTCTTC.

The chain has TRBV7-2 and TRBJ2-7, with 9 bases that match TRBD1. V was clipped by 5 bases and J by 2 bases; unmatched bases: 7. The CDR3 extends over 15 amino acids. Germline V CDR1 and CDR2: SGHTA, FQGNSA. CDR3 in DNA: TGTGCCAGCAGCATTACAGGGGGCGACCCCTACGAGCAGTACTTC. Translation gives CASSITGGDPYEQYF.

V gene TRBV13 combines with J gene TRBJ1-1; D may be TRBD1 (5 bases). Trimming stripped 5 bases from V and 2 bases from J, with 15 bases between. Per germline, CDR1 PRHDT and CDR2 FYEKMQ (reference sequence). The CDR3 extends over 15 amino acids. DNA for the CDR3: TGTGCCAGCAGCGGGCGGGGACTGCCTAACACTGAAGCTTTCTTT. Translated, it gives CASSGRGLPNTEAFF.

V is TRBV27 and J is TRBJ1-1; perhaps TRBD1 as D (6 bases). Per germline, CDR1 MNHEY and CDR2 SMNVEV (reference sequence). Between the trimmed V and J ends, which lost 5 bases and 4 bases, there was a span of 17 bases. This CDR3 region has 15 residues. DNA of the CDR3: TGTGCCAGCAGTCCCCTCCTCAACAGGGCCACTGAAGCTTTCTTT. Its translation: CASSPLLNRATEAFF.

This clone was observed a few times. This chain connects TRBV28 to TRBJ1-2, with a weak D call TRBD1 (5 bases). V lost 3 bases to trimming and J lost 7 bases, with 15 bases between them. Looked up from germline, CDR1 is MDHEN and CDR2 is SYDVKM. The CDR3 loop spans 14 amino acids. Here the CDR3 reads CASSLIQVGGGYTF. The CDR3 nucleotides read TGTGCCAGCAGTTTGATTCAGGTGGGGGGTGGCTACACCTTC.

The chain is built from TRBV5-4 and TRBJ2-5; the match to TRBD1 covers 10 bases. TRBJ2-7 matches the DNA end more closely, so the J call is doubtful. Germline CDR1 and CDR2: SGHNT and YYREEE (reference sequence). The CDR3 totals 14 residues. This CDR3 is CASSPRDRGYEQYF. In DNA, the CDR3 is TGTGCCAGCAGCCCCCGGGACAGGGGTTACGAGCAGTACTTC.

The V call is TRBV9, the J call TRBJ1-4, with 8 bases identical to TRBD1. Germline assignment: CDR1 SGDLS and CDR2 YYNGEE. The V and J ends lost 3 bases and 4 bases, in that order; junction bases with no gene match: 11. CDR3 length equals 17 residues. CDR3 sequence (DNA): TGTGCCAGCAGCGACCCCCGACAGGGGCACCTTAATGAAAAACTGTTTTTT. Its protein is CASSDPRQGHLNEKLFF.

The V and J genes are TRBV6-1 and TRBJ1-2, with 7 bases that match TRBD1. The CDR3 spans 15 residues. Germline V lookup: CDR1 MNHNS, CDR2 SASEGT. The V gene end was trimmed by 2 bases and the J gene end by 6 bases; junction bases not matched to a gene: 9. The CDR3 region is CASSESPDRVDGYTF. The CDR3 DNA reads TGTGCCAGCAGTGAAAGCCCAGACAGGGTGGATGGCTACACCTTC.

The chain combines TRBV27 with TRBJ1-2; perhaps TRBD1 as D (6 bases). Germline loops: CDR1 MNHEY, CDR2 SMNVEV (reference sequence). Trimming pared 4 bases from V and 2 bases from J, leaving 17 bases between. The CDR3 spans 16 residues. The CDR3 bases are TGTGCCAGCAGTTCACTATCGACAGGCCTAAACTATGGCTACACCTTC. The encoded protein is CASSSLSTGLNYGYTF.

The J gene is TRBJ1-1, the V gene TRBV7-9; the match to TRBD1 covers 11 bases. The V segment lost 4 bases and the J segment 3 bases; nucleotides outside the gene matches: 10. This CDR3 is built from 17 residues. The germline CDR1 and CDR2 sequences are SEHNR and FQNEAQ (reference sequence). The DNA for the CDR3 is TGTGCCAGCAGCTCCACTGGACAGGGGGCGTGGGACACTGAAGCTTTCTTT. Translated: CASSSTGQGAWDTEAFF. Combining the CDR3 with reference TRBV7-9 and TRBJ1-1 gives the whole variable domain DTGVSQNPRHKITKRGQNVTFRCDPISEHNRLYWYRQTLGQGPEFLTYFQNEAQLEKSRLLSDRFSAERPKGSFSTLEIQRTEQGDSAMYLCASSSTGQGAWDTEAFFGQGTRLTVV.

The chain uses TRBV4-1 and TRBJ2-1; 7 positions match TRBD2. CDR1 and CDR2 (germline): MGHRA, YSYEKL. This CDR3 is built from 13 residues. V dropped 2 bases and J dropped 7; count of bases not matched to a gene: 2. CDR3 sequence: CASSQPLANEQFF. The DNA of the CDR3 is TGCGCCAGCAGCCAACCACTAGCGAATGAGCAGTTCTTC.